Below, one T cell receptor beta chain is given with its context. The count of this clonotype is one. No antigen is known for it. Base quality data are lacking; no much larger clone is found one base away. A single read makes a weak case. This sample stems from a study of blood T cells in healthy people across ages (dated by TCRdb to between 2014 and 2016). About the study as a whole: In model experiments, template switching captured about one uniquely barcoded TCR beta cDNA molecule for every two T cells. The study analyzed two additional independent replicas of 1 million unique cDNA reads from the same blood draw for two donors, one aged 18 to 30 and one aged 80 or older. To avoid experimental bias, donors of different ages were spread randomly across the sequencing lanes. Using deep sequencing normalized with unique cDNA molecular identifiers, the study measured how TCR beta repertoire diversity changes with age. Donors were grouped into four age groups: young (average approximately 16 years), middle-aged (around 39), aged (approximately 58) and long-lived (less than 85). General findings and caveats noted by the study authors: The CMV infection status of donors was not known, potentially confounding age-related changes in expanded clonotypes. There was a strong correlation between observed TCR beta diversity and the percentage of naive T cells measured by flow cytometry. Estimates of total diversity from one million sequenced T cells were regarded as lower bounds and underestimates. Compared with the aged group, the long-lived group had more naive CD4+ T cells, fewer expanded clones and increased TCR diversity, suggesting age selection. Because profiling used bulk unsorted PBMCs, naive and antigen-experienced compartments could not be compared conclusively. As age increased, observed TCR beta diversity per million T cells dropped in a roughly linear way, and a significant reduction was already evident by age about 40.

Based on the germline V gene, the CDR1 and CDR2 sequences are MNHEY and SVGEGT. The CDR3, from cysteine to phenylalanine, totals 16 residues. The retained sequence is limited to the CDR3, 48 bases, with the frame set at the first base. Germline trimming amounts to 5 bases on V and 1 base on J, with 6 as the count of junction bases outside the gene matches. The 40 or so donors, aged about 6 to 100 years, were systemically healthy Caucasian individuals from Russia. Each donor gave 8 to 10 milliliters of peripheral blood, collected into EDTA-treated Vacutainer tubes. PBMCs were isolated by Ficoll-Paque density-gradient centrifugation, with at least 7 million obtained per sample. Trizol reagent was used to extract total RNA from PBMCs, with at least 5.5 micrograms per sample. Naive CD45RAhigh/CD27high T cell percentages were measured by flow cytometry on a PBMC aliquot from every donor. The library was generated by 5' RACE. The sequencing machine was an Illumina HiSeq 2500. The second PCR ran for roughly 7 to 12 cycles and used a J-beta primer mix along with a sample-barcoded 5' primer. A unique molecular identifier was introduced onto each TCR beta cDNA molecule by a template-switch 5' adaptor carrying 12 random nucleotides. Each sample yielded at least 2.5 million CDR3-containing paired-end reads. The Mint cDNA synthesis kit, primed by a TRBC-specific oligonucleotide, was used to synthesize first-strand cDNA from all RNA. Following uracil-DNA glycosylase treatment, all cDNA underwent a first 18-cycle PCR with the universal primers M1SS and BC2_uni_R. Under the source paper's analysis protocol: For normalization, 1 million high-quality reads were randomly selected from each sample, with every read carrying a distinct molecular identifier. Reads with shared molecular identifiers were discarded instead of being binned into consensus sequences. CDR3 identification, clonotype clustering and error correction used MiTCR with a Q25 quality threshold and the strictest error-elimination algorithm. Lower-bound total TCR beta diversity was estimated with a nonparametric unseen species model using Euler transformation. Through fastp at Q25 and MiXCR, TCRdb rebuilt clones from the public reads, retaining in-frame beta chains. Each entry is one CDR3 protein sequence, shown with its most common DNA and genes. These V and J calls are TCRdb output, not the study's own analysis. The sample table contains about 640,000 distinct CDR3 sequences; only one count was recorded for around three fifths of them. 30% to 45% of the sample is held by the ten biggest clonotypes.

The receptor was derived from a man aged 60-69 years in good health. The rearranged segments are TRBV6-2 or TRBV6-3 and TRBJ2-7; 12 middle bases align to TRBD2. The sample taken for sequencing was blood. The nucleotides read TGTGCCAGCAGTACCTGGACTAGCGGGAAATCCTACGAGCAGTACTTC. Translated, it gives CASSTWTSGKSYEQYF.